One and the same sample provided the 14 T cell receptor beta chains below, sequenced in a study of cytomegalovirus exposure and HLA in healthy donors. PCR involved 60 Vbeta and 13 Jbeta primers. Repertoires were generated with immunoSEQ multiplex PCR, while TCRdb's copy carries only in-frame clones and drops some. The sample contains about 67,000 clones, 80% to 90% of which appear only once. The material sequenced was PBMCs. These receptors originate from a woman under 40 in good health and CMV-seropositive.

CDR3 coding DNA: TGTGCCAGCAGCTTAGGTAGCGGTACCTTCTACGAGCAGTACTTC. Protein product: CASSLGSGTFYEQYF. The genes are TRBV13 and TRBJ2-7; a weak D match, TRBD2 (6 bases). This CDR3 has 15 residues. V was cut by 0 bases and J by 3 bases, with 12 bases left in between. Germline values: CDR1 PRHDT, CDR2 FYEKMQ (reference sequence).

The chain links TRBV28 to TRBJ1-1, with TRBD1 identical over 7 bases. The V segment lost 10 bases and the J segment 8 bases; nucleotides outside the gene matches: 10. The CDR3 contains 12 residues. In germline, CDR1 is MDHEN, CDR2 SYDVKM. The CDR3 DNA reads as TGTGCCACTTACAGGGGCGAACCAGAAGCTTTCTTT. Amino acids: CATYRGEPEAFF.

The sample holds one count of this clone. CDR3 sequence (DNA): TGTGCCAGCAGCGCCACAGGGGGGGAGCAGTACTTC. Amino acid sequence: CASSATGGEQYF. The chain couples TRBV7-4 to TRBJ2-5; maybe TRBD1 (8 bases). Trimming stripped 5 bases from V and 11 bases from J, with 15 bases between. The germline gives CDR1 SGHVT, CDR2 SQSDAQ. CDR3 length: 12 amino acids. Full variable domain (remainder filled in from reference TRBV7-4 and TRBJ2-5): GAGVSQSPRYKVAKRGRDVALRCDSISGHVTLYWYRQTLGQGSEVLTYSQSDAQRDKSGRPSGRFSAERPERSVSTLKIQRTEQGDSAVYLCASSATGGEQYFGPGTRLLVL.

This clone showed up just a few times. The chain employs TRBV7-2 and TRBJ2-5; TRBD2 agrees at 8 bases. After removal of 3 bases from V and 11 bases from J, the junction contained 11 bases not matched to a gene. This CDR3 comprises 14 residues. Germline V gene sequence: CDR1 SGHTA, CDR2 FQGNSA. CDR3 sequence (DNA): TGTGCCAGCAGCTTCCCCGGGAGGGGGGAAGAGCAGTACTTC. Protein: CASSFPGRGEEQYF.

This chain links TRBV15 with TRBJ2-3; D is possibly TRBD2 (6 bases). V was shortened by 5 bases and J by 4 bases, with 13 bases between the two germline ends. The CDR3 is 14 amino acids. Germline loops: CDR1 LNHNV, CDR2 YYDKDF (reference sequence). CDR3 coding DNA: TGTGCCACCAGCTTTACCCGGAGGGCAGATACGCAGTATTTT. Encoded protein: CATSFTRRADTQYF.

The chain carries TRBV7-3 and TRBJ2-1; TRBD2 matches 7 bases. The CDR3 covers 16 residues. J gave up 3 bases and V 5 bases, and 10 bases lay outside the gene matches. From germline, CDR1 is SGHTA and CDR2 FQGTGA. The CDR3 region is CASSPSASGSYNEQFF. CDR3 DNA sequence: TGTGCCAGCAGCCCCTCGGCTAGCGGTAGCTACAATGAGCAGTTCTTC.

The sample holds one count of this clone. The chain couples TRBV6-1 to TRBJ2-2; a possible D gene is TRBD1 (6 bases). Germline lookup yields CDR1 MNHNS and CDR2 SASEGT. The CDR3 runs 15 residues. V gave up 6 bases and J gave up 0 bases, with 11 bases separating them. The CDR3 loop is CASRLTGSNTGELFF. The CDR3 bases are TGTGCCAGCAGACTGACAGGATCGAACACCGGGGAGCTGTTTTTT.

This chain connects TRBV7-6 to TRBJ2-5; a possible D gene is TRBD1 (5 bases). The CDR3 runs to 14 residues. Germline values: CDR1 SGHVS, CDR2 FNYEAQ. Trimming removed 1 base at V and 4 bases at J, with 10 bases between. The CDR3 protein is CASSLVGRAETQYF. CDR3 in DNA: TGTGCCAGCAGCTTAGTAGGCAGGGCAGAGACCCAGTACTTC.

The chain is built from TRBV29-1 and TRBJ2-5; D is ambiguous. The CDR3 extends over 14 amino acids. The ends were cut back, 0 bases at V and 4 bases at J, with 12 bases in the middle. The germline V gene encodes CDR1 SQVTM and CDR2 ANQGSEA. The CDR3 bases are TGCAGCGTTGAAGAGGTGACACTTGGAGAGACCCAGTACTTC. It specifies CSVEEVTLGETQYF.

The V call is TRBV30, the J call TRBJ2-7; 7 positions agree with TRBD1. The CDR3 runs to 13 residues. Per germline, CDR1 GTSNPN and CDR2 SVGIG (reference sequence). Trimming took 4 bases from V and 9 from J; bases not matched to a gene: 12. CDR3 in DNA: TGTGCCTGGATGAAGGGCAGGGGGTCATCGCAGTACTTC. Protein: CAWMKGRGSSQYF.

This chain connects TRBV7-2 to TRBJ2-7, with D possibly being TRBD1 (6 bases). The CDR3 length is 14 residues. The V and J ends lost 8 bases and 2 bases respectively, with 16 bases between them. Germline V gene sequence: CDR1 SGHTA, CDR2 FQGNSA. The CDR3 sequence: CASGTYRAPYEQYF. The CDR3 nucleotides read TGTGCCAGCGGAACGTACAGGGCCCCCTACGAGCAGTACTTC.

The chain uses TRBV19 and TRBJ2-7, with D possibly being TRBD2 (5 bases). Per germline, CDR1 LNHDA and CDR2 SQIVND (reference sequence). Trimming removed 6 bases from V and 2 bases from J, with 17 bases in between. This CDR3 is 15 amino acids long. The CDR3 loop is CASRSQEVPPYEQYF. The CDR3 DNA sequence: TGTGCCAGTAGGTCCCAGGAGGTCCCCCCCTACGAGCAGTACTTC.

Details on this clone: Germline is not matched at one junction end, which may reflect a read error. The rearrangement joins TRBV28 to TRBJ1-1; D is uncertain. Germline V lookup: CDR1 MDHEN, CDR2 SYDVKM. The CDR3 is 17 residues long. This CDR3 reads CASSTWIHGLRNTETFF. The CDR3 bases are TGTGCCAGCAGTACATGGATCCACGGACTAAGGAACACTGAAACTTTCTTT. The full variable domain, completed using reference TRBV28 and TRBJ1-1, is DVKVTQSSRYLVKRTGEKVFLECVQDMDHENMFWYRQDPGLGLRLIYFSYDVKMKEKGDIPEGYSVSREKKERFSLILESASTNQTSMYLCASSTWIHGLRNTETFFGQGTRLTVV.

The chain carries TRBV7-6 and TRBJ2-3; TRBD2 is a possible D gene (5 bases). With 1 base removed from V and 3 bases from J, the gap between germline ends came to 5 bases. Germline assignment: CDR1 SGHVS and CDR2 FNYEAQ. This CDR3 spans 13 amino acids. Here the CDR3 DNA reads TGTGCCAGCAGCTTAGGGACTACAGATACGCAGTATTTT. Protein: CASSLGTTDTQYF.